The 14 T cell receptor beta chains listed next were all sequenced from one sample in a study of T cell responses to AZD1222 COVID-19 vaccine. The repertoire was sequenced with immunoSEQ multiplex PCR; TCRdb's copy has only in-frame clones and lacks some. Among around 78,000 clones listed, over 75% were seen once. This sample comprised peripheral blood, obtained on day 0 of MenACWY control vaccination. The receptors stem from an adult in good health.

This chain's CDR3 is CASSPDPGNQPQHF. CDR3 DNA sequence: TGCGCCAGCAGCCCGGACCCTGGAAATCAGCCCCAGCATTTT. This rearrangement joins TRBV5-1 to TRBJ1-5, with no clear D. V lost 4 bases to trimming and J lost 4 bases, with 12 bases between them. Germline V gene lookup returns CDR1 SGHRS and CDR2 YFSETQ. CDR3 size: 14 residues.

The chain uses TRBV11-1 and TRBJ1-1, with D possibly matching TRBD1 (5 bases). V dropped 2 bases and J dropped 1 base, with 8 bases sitting between them. CDR3 length: 14 amino acids. Germline values: CDR1 SGHAT, CDR2 FQDESV (reference sequence). CDR3 sequence reads: CASSLKGWNTEAFF. For the CDR3, the DNA is TGTGCCAGCAGCTTAAAGGGGTGGAACACTGAAGCTTTCTTT.

This clone has a single count. The chain has TRBV5-1 and TRBJ2-1; 7 bases map to TRBD2. CDR3 length: 17 amino acids. Unmatched junction bases numbered 8, after V lost 2 bases and J lost 0 bases. Per the germline V gene, CDR1 is SGHRS and CDR2 is YFSETQ. The CDR3 spells CASSLLSGPSSYNEQFF. The CDR3 DNA reads TGCGCCAGCAGCTTACTTAGCGGGCCAAGCTCCTACAATGAGCAGTTCTTC.

The chain employs TRBV19 and TRBJ1-2; possibly TRBD1 for D (6 bases). Trimming cost V 4 bases and J 8 bases, with 17 bases left between them. Germline loops: CDR1 LNHDA, CDR2 SQIVND (reference sequence). The CDR3 has 14 amino acids. CDR3 DNA: TGTGCCAGTAGTAACCGGGACATCACTTCGGGCTACACCTTC. Its protein product is CASSNRDITSGYTF.

CDR3 in amino acids: CASSLFGGSVSEAFF. In DNA form, the CDR3 reads TGCGCCAGCAGCTTGTTCGGGGGATCGGTCAGTGAAGCTTTCTTT. The chain combines TRBV5-1 with TRBJ1-1, with D possibly matching TRBD1 (5 bases). This CDR3 has 15 amino acids. V lost 1 base to trimming and J lost 7 bases, with 17 bases between them. From germline, CDR1 is SGHRS and CDR2 YFSETQ. The variable domain in full, completed from reference TRBV5-1 and TRBJ1-1, reads KAGVTQTPRYLIKTRGQQVTLSCSPISGHRSVSWYQQTPGQGLQFLFEYFSETQRNKGNFPGRFSGRQFSNSRSEMNVSTLELGDSALYLCASSLFGGSVSEAFFGQGTRLTVV.

V gene TRBV24-1 combines with J gene TRBJ2-7; TRBD1 agrees at 7 bases. CDR1 and CDR2 (germline): KGHDR, SFDVKD. The junction had 10 bases not matched to a gene; V was cut back by 8 bases and J by 1 base. The length of the CDR3 is 15 residues. The CDR3 sequence is CATTSQGEASYEQYF. The CDR3, as DNA: TGTGCCACCACCTCCCAGGGGGAAGCGTCCTACGAGCAGTACTTC.

This clone was seen only once. The chain employs TRBV6-5 and TRBJ2-5; TRBD2 agrees at 7 bases. This CDR3 has 15 residues. Germline V gives CDR1 MNHEY, CDR2 SVGAGI. J gave up 2 bases and V 9 bases, and 12 bases lay outside the gene matches. CDR3 DNA: TGTGCCAGGAGAAAAGGCGGGGGAGGGCAAGAGACCCAGTACTTC. It is translated as CARRKGGGGQETQYF.

The J gene is TRBJ1-1, the V gene TRBV28; no firm D call. V was clipped by 3 bases and J by 0 bases, with 8 bases between them. The CDR3 is 14 residues long. The germline gives CDR1 MDHEN, CDR2 SYDVKM. CDR3 DNA sequence: TGTGCCAGCAGTTTGAACACCATGAACACTGAAGCTTTCTTT. Translation: CASSLNTMNTEAFF.

This chain connects TRBV7-9 to TRBJ1-2; 7 nucleotides line up with TRBD1. Germline CDR1 is SEHNR and CDR2 is FQNEAQ (reference sequence). CDR3 length: 18 residues. Trimming at V came to 4 bases and at J to 2 bases, leaving 16 bases not matched to a gene. CDR3 nucleotides: TGTGCCAGCAGCTCACCATACGCCCCCCGGGACAGAAACTATGGCTACACCTTC. Translating gives CASSSPYAPRDRNYGYTF.

The rearrangement links TRBV28 to TRBJ1-5, with D perhaps TRBD1 (6 bases). CDR1 and CDR2 from the germline V gene are MDHEN and SYDVKM. CDR3 length: 17 amino acids. V lost 5 bases and J lost 3, with 20 bases in between. The CDR3, as DNA: TGTGCCAGCAGTCTCCCTGGGGGGCCCCTACTCAATCAGCCCCAGCATTTT. Translating gives CASSLPGGPLLNQPQHF.

The CDR3 DNA follows: TGTGCCAGCAGTTACTCGCCGCTGATGAACACTGAAGCTTTCTTT. It codes for CASSYSPLMNTEAFF. The chain joins TRBV6-5 to TRBJ1-1; D gene unclear. Per the germline V gene, CDR1 is MNHEY and CDR2 is SVGAGI. This CDR3 is 15 amino acids long. The germline V and J ends were trimmed by 0 bases and 0 bases, with 8 bases remaining between them.

The rearrangement joins TRBV19 to TRBJ1-5; 12 bases map to TRBD1. The junction had 6 bases not matched to a gene; V was cut back by 7 bases and J by 5 bases. CDR1 is LNHDA and CDR2 is SQIVND in the germline V gene (reference sequence). This CDR3 has 15 amino acids. CDR3 nucleotide sequence: TGTGCCAGTATTTCTGGGACAGGGGGCTATCAGCCCCAGCATTTT. This encodes CASISGTGGYQPQHF.

This chain connects TRBV7-2 to TRBJ1-5, with D possibly matching TRBD1 (5 bases). This CDR3 is 13 amino acids long. The germline CDR1 and CDR2 sequences are SGHTA and FQGNSA. Trimming left V 3 bases short and J 7 bases short, with 10 bases between. The CDR3 reads CASSLDNFQPQHF. CDR3 DNA sequence: TGTGCCAGCAGCTTGGACAATTTCCAGCCCCAGCATTTT.

The rearrangement uses TRBV5-1 and TRBJ2-7; D assignment may be TRBD1 or TRBD2 (6 bases each). The germline gives CDR1 SGHRS, CDR2 YFSETQ. Trimming cost V 0 bases and J 5 bases, with 12 bases left between them. The CDR3 has 14 residues. Here the CDR3 DNA reads TGCGCCAGCAGCTTGGTGGGGGGCAGGCACGAGCAGTACTTC. Its protein is CASSLVGGRHEQYF.